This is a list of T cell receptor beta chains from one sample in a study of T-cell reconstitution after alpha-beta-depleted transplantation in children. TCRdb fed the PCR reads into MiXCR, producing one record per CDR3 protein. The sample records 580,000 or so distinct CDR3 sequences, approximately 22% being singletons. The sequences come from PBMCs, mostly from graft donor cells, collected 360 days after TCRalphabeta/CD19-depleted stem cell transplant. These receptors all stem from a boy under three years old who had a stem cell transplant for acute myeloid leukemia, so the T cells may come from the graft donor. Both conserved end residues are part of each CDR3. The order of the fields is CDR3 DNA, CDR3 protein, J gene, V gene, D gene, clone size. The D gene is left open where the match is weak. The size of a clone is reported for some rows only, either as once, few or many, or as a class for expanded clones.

TGTGCCAGCAGGACGACCCCGAACACTGAAGCTTTCTTT,CASRTTPNTEAFF,TRBJ1-1,TRBV7-3,.,.
TGCAGTGCGCAAACAGGGTGGAGGGAGCAGTACTTC,CSAQTGWREQYF,TRBJ2-7,TRBV20-1,.,many
TGTGCCAGCAGCCCCTCTAGCGGGGTCTTCAATGAGCAGTTCTTC,CASSPSSGVFNEQFF,TRBJ2-1,TRBV12-3/TRBV12-4,TRBD2,.
TGTGCCAGCAGCTCGGGACTAAGCGGGGCTTACAATGAGCAGTTCTTC,CASSSGLSGAYNEQFF,TRBJ2-1,TRBV6-2/TRBV6-3,TRBD2,many
TGCAGTGCCCACCCAGGGGCGACTAATGAAAAACTGTTTTTT,CSAHPGATNEKLFF,TRBJ1-4,TRBV20-1,.,.
TGTGCCAGCAGCCCTGTGGGGCGGCGCTCCTACGAGCAGTACTTC,CASSPVGRRSYEQYF,TRBJ2-7,TRBV11-3,.,.
TGTGCCAGCAAGCAGGGGGCCATCCCCTCTAATCAGCCCCAGCATTTT,CASKQGAIPSNQPQHF,TRBJ1-5,TRBV27,TRBD1,few
TGTGCCAGCAGCCTAGAGGGGCTAGTCAATGAGCAGTTCTTC,CASSLEGLVNEQFF,TRBJ2-1,TRBV7-9,.,once
TGTGCCAGCAGCTTACGGGACACCGTCAACTATGGCTACACCTTC,CASSLRDTVNYGYTF,TRBJ1-2,TRBV5-4,.,few
TGTGCCACTTCAGGGGACAACACTGAAGCTTTCTTT,CATSGDNTEAFF,TRBJ1-1,TRBV15,.,few
TGCAGTGCTAGAGTAAGGGGGCAACTCTACGAGCAGTACTTC,CSARVRGQLYEQYF,TRBJ2-7,TRBV20-1,TRBD1,many
TGCAGTGCCGGTGGGGGACAGCCATCGAATGAGCAGTTCTTC,CSAGGGQPSNEQFF,TRBJ2-1,TRBV20-1,TRBD1,.
TGTGCCAGCAGTTACCAACCTGGGTACGAGCAGTACTTC,CASSYQPGYEQYF,TRBJ2-7,TRBV6-5,.,.
TGTGCCAGCGGCCGGGACAGGGGATCTGGGGCCAACGTCCTGACTTTC,CASGRDRGSGANVLTF,TRBJ2-6,TRBV2,TRBD1,.
TGTGCCAGCAGTTTGATACTCGCAACCTCCTACAATGAGCAGTTCTTC,CASSLILATSYNEQFF,TRBJ2-1,TRBV6-5,.,.
TGTGCCAGCAGCCGCCGGGACAGGGTAACGAATGAGCAGTTCTTC,CASSRRDRVTNEQFF,TRBJ2-1,TRBV11-3,TRBD1,.
TGCGCCAGCAGCCAAGCGGGCAGGGACGTCAATGAGCAGTTCTTC,CASSQAGRDVNEQFF,TRBJ2-1,TRBV4-1,.,.
TGCGCCAGCAGAGCAGCGGGGGCCCTGTACTACACCGGGGAGCTGTTTTTT,CASRAAGALYYTGELFF,TRBJ2-2,TRBV10-2,TRBD2,once
TGTGCCAGCAGTTACTCGATCTACCAGGGAGAAGCTTTCTTT,CASSYSIYQGEAFF,TRBJ1-1,TRBV6-5,.,.
TGCAGTGCTCAGCCAGGGCTTCAAGAGACCCAGTACTTC,CSAQPGLQETQYF,TRBJ2-5,TRBV20-1,.,once
TGCAGTGCTCGCAACAGGAAGGGGGTCACTGAAGCTTTCTTT,CSARNRKGVTEAFF,TRBJ1-1,TRBV20-1,.,.
TGTGCCAGCAGCTCCCCCCTGGTGAACACCGGGGAGCTGTTTTTT,CASSSPLVNTGELFF,TRBJ2-2,TRBV5-4,.,many
TGTGCCAGCAGTCCCGGACAGGGTGGGCAGCCCCAGCATTTT,CASSPGQGGQPQHF,TRBJ1-5,TRBV12-3/TRBV12-4,TRBD1,.
TGTGCCAGCAGCTTAAGACTAGTTGAAGAGCAGTTCTTC,CASSLRLVEEQFF,TRBJ2-1,TRBV7-9,.,many
TGTGCCAGCAGCGACTTCGGTGGCTACACCTTC,CASSDFGGYTF,TRBJ1-2,TRBV9,.,few
TGCAGTGCTAGGGGACAGGGTGGCTACGAGCAGTACTTC,CSARGQGGYEQYF,TRBJ2-7,TRBV20-1,TRBD1,many
TGTGCCAGCGGAGGCGGAACTGAAGCTTTCTTT,CASGGGTEAFF,TRBJ1-1,TRBV12-3/TRBV12-4,.,many
TGTGCCAGCAGCTCGACGCCGGGACTATCTCTCCGAGAGACCCAGTACTTC,CASSSTPGLSLRETQYF,TRBJ2-5,TRBV7-2,TRBD2,many
TGTGCCACCAGTGACAATCATCAGCCCCAGCATTTT,CATSDNHQPQHF,TRBJ1-5,TRBV24-1,.,.
TGTGCCAGCAGTTTAGGGACTCGGGTGAACACTGAAGCTTTCTTT,CASSLGTRVNTEAFF,TRBJ1-1,TRBV12-3/TRBV12-4,.,many
TGTGCCAGCAGTCTGTCAATACGAAACTATGGCTACACCTTC,CASSLSIRNYGYTF,TRBJ1-2,TRBV12-3/TRBV12-4,.,few
TGTGCCAGCAGTTACTCGCAGGGGAACTATGGCTACACCTTC,CASSYSQGNYGYTF,TRBJ1-2,TRBV6-2/TRBV6-3,.,many
TGTGCCAGCAGTCCCCCGACAGCCAACACTGAAGCTTTCTTT,CASSPPTANTEAFF,TRBJ1-1,TRBV12-3/TRBV12-4,.,many
TGTGCCAGCAGCTCCACTAACACAGGGACCGGGGAGCTGTTTTTT,CASSSTNTGTGELFF,TRBJ2-2,TRBV7-2,.,many
TGTGCCAGCAGCTTGACAGGGGGCATTTACGAGCAGTACTTC,CASSLTGGIYEQYF,TRBJ2-7,TRBV7-2,TRBD1,many
TGTGCCAGCAGCGGGGACGGAAAGGACATTCAGTACTTC,CASSGDGKDIQYF,TRBJ2-4,TRBV11-3,.,many
TGCGCCAGCAGCTTCGGACAGCCCGGGGAGACCCAGTACTTC,CASSFGQPGETQYF,TRBJ2-5,TRBV5-1,.,many
TGTGCCAGCACCGATCTCAGGGTAGGCACTGAAGCTTTCTTT,CASTDLRVGTEAFF,TRBJ1-1,TRBV6-1,.,few
TGCAGTGCTAGGAGTCTAGCCCAAGAGACCCAGTACTTC,CSARSLAQETQYF,TRBJ2-5,TRBV20-1,.,few
TGCAGTGCTAGAGGAGTCAACTACGAGCAGTACTTC,CSARGVNYEQYF,TRBJ2-7,TRBV20-1,.,few
TGTGCCAGCAGTTACTCGTTAGGCCCAGATACGCAGTATTTT,CASSYSLGPDTQYF,TRBJ2-3,TRBV6-5,.,.
TGTGCCAGCAGTCGACGCGACTGGAACAATGAGCAGTTCTTC,CASSRRDWNNEQFF,TRBJ2-1,TRBV12-3/TRBV12-4,.,many
TGTGCCAGCCAGAAGCGGGGGCGCGACACTGAAGCTTTCTTT,CASQKRGRDTEAFF,TRBJ1-1,TRBV11-2,.,.
TGCAGTGCTAGAGATCTAACAGGGGGAACCAAAGAGACCCAGTACTTC,CSARDLTGGTKETQYF,TRBJ2-5,TRBV20-1,TRBD1,.
TGTGCCAGCATCCGGACCCGGGACTCTACCGATACGCAGTATTTT,CASIRTRDSTDTQYF,TRBJ2-3,TRBV6-2/TRBV6-3,.,few
TGTGCCAGCATCGCTTCCTTCCGGGACAGGGTAGAGACCCAGTACTTC,CASIASFRDRVETQYF,TRBJ2-5,TRBV7-8,TRBD1,.
TGCGCCAGCAGTGCATTTGGACAGGGGAAGGATGCTTTCTTT,CASSAFGQGKDAFF,TRBJ1-1,TRBV10-2,TRBD1,once
TGTGCCACCAGCAGAGATGTCGGGACCGACTCCTACGAGCAGTACTTC,CATSRDVGTDSYEQYF,TRBJ2-7,TRBV15,.,many